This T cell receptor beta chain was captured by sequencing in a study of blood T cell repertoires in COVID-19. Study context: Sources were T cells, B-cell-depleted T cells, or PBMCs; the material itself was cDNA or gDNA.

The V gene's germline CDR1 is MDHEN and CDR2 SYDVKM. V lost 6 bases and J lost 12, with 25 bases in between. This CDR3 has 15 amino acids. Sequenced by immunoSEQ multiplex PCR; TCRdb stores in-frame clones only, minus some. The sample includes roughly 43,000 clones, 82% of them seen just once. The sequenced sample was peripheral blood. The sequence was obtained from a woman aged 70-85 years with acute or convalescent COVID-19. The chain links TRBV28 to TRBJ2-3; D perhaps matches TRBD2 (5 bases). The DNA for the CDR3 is TGTGCCAGCAGCCAATATCCCGGAGGATCCATGCTCCAGTATTTT. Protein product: CASSQYPGGSMLQYF.